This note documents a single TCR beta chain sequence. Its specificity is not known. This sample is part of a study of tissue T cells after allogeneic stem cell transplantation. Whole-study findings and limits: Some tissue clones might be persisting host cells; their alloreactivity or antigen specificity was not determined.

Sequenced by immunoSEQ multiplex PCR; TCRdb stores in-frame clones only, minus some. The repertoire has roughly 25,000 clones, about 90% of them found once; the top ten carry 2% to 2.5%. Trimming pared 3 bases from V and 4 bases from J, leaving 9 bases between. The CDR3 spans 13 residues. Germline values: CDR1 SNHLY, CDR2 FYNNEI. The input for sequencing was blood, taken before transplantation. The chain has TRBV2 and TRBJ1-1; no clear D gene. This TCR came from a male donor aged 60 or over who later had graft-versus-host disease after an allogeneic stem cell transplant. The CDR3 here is CASSEQESTEAFF. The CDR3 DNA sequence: TGTGCCAGCAGTGAGCAGGAGAGCACTGAAGCTTTCTTT.